A single sample is the source of the 13 T cell receptor beta chains below, sequenced in a study of early T cells in non-severe SARS-CoV-2 infection. Via MiXCR, TCRdb re-called the 5' RACE reads, giving one row per CDR3 protein. The table records 65,000 to 80,000 distinct CDR3 sequences, about 11% of them present only once. Source material: whole blood. Every receptor here comes from an adult who was a healthcare worker with PCR-confirmed SARS-CoV-2 infection or an uninfected control (not recorded which).

CDR3 sequence reads: CASSERESFRSPLHF. CDR3 nucleotide sequence: TGTGCCAGCAGTGAAAGGGAGTCCTTCCGGTCACCCCTCCACTTT. The chain is built from TRBV6-1 and TRBJ1-6, with D hard to call. This CDR3 comprises 15 residues. V lost 2 bases and J 10 bases, leaving 15 bases between the germline ends. CDR1 MNHNS and CDR2 SASEGT come from the germline V gene.

In its sample, this clonotype was seen many times. The V and J genes are TRBV2 and TRBJ1-6; 7 bases align to TRBD1. Looked up from germline, CDR1 is SNHLY and CDR2 is FYNNEI. This CDR3 comprises 16 residues. V dropped 5 bases and J dropped 6; count of bases not matched to a gene: 10. This CDR3 reads CASSLGGTEVNSPLHF. The CDR3 bases are TGTGCCAGCAGTCTAGGGGGGACAGAAGTTAATTCACCCCTCCACTTT.

This clonotype was observed at least ten times. The gene calls are TRBV29-1 and TRBJ1-1; the match to TRBD1 covers 8 bases. The junction had 5 bases not matched to a gene; V was cut back by 0 bases and J by 2 bases. In germline, CDR1 is SQVTM, CDR2 ANQGSEA. This CDR3 comprises 15 residues. The CDR3: CSVEDFGQGNTEAFF. In DNA, the CDR3 is TGCAGCGTTGAAGATTTTGGACAGGGCAACACTGAAGCTTTCTTT.

In DNA, the CDR3 is TGTGCCAGCAGGCGACAGGGGAGGCAAACTGAAGCTTTCTTT. This translates into CASRRQGRQTEAFF. This chain uses TRBV14 with TRBJ1-1; 8 bases are a match to TRBD1. CDR1 is SGHDN, CDR2 FVKESK, per germline. The V gene end was trimmed by 6 bases and the J gene end by 5 bases; junction bases not matched to a gene: 8. The CDR3 extends over 14 amino acids.

This clonotype was counted a few times. The J gene is TRBJ2-7, the V gene TRBV4-1, with D perhaps TRBD1 or TRBD2 (6 bases each). CDR3 size: 18 residues. The V gene's germline CDR1 is MGHRA and CDR2 YSYEKL. Between the trimmed V and J ends, which lost 3 bases and 1 base, there was a span of 22 bases. In DNA form, the CDR3 reads TGCGCCAGCAGCCAGATGGGGGCTGTCCGGGACTTATCCTACGAGCAGTACTTC. Protein sequence: CASSQMGAVRDLSYEQYF.

This clonotype was seen a handful of times. The rearrangement uses TRBV29-1 and TRBJ1-2; 10 nucleotides match TRBD1. The CDR3 runs to 13 residues. V shed 7 bases, J shed 4 bases, and the junction held 6 bases outside the gene matches. Germline assignment: CDR1 SQVTM and CDR2 ANQGSEA. CDR3 sequence reads: CSAMDRGSYGYTF. Written as DNA, the CDR3 is TGCAGCGCCATGGACAGGGGGTCCTATGGCTACACCTTC.

This clonotype was counted only a few times. The chain couples TRBV29-1 to TRBJ1-1; no definite D call. The germline V gene encodes CDR1 SQVTM and CDR2 ANQGSEA. V was pared by 0 bases and J by 12 bases, with 11 bases between. The CDR3 loop spans 11 amino acids. CDR3 sequence (DNA): TGCAGCGTTGAAGATCAGGACCCAACTTTCTTT. Encoded protein: CSVEDQDPTFF.

This clonotype was picked up many times. In DNA, the CDR3 is TGTGCCAGCAGCCCGGGGGGGGGCCCGGGGGAGCAGTACTTC. It is translated as CASSPGGGPGEQYF. The rearrangement joins TRBV7-3 to TRBJ2-7; TRBD2 agrees at 8 bases. The ends lost 5 bases at V and 7 bases at J; junction bases unmatched: 10. The length of the CDR3 is 14 residues. CDR1 and CDR2 from the germline V gene are SGHTA and FQGTGA. Together with reference TRBV7-3 and TRBJ2-7, the CDR3 gives the full variable domain: GAGVSQTPSNKVTEKGKYVELRCDPISGHTALYWYRQSLGQGPEFLIYFQGTGAADDSGLPNDRFFAVRPEGSVSTLKIQRTERGDSAVYLCASSPGGGPGEQYFGPGTRLTVT.

This clonotype has more than one count but fewer than ten. CDR3 protein: CSARDLTPPGRAFF. The CDR3 DNA follows: TGCAGTGCTAGAGATTTAACACCTCCCGGCCGAGCTTTCTTT. The chain joins TRBV20-1 to TRBJ1-1; unclear D gene. The CDR3 spans 14 residues. Trimming removed 0 bases at V and 10 bases at J, with 18 bases between. Looked up from germline, CDR1 is DFQATT and CDR2 is SNEGSKA (reference sequence).

In the case of this clonotype: A read error may explain this, as a much larger clone is one base away. V gene TRBV7-2 combines with J gene TRBJ1-1, with D unclear. Germline V gene sequence: CDR1 SGHTA, CDR2 FQGNSA. V lost 8 bases and J lost 0, with 19 bases in between. The CDR3 runs to 16 residues. DNA for the CDR3: TGTGCCAGCGCCGCCGCGCTGGGAGACATGAACACTGAAGCTTTCTTT. It encodes CASAAALGDMNTEAFF.

This clonotype was observed a few times. The chain uses TRBV6-5 and TRBJ1-1, with D maybe TRBD1 (6 bases). This CDR3 contains 14 residues. Germline CDR1 and CDR2: MNHEY and SVGAGI. V gave up 2 bases and J gave up 3 bases, with 10 bases separating them. As DNA, the CDR3 is TGTGCCAGCAGTTACACAGGGACGGACACTGAAGCTTTCTTT. It encodes CASSYTGTDTEAFF.

This clonotype has ten or more counts. V is TRBV18 and J is TRBJ1-1; D remains unclear. With 5 bases removed from V and 0 bases from J, the gap between germline ends came to 7 bases. Germline V gene data show CDR1 as KGHSH and CDR2 as LQKENI. The CDR3 is 13 amino acids. The CDR3 protein is CASSETMNTEAFF. CDR3 DNA sequence: TGTGCCAGCTCAGAAACAATGAACACTGAAGCTTTCTTT. Full variable domain (missing parts from reference TRBV18 and TRBJ1-1): NAGVMQNPRHLVRRRGQEARLRCSPMKGHSHVYWYRQLPEEGLKFMVYLQKENIIDESGMPKERFSAEFPKEGPSILRIQQVVRGDSAAYFCASSETMNTEAFFGQGTRLTVV.

The V gene is TRBV11-2, the J gene TRBJ2-2; 10 bases line up with TRBD2. The CDR3 has 16 residues. Germline V gives CDR1 SGHAT, CDR2 FQNNGV. Unmatched junction bases numbered 8, after V lost 5 bases and J lost 5 bases. CDR3: CASSTSSGRRTGELFF. For the CDR3, the DNA is TGTGCCAGCAGCACCTCTAGCGGGAGAAGGACCGGGGAGCTGTTTTTT.